This TCR beta chain was documented in a study of T cell responses to AZD1222 COVID-19 vaccine listed by TCRdb under 2021. General notes on the study: AZD1222 recipients given second doses at about 4 weeks or at about 12 weeks were pooled, since spike-specific TCR depth and breadth were not found to differ between the two schedules. Trial participants were enrolled into age subgroups of 18-55, 56-69 and 70-plus years, which contained about 150, 27 and 61 TCR-sequenced participants, respectively. A total of over 230 trial participants underwent TCR sequencing, of whom more than 200 had received two doses of AZD1222 and 26 had received two doses of the MenACWY control vaccine. Paper-wide results and their limitations: The 56-69-year group was small, and its depth increase did not reach significance, likely because of low power. After two AZD1222 doses, spike-specific TCR breadth and depth were significantly higher than at day 0 and than in MenACWY recipients. Because no samples from the day 14 peak response were available, repertoires could be characterized only after the peak T cell response. Participants were mostly white British, with more females than males. The authors suggested clonal diversity may have been underestimated. Reportedly, almost half of the unique spike-specific TCRs recognized epitopes lying outside the regions that are mutated in the B.1.351 and B.1.1.7 variants. Only six AZD1222 recipients were SARS-CoV-2 seropositive at baseline, limiting conclusions about previously exposed vaccinees. The vaccine-associated CD4 TCRs covered the entire spike protein, and the dominant responses fell in regions 160-218 and 743-854.

A remark on this clone: There is no known antigen for this receptor. The sample holds no much larger clone one base away, and base qualities are not on file.

Inclusive of the bounding cysteine and phenylalanine, the CDR3 is 14 residues long. Here the CDR3 DNA is all that survives: 42 bases in frame from base 1. V and J lose 7 bases and 0 bases, and a span of 11 bases separates them. CDR1 and CDR2 are read off the germline V gene as MNHEY and SVGAGI. The CDR3 regions of human TCRbeta chains were subjected to immunosequencing. Per the source publication's procedure: Repertoire TCRs were matched against a reference library of SARS-CoV-2-specific TCRs generated with the MIRA antigen-specificity platform. Breadth meant the fraction of unique TCRs that were SARS-CoV-2-associated, whereas depth meant the fraction of total T cells that were SARS-CoV-2-associated. Each spike-specific TCR was assigned to its reactive spike region and to a CD4 or CD8 class using the MIRA data. Log10-transformed breadth and depth values were compared by one-way ANOVA with Sidak's multiple comparisons tests. The immuneACCESS repertoire file appears here via TCRdb, limited to in-frame rearrangements. These files lack a portion of the clones; in checked studies, under half of the deficit traces to unresolved V genes, and the cause of the others is not known. That table furnishes V, J and clone size, whereas the DNA furnished D and trimming. The sample table shows about 140,000 clones, and nearly 95% are seen once. Jointly, the top ten make up about 2.5% of the sample.

This sample's time point label indicates: baseline before first vaccination. Vaccinee samples were obtained from the UK trials COV001 and COV002, which included a single-blind randomized controlled phase 2/3 trial of AZD1222 (ChAdOx1 nCoV-19) in healthy adults. For TCRbeta chain sequencing, PBMC samples were collected from trial participants at day 0 and at day 28 after the second dose. The receptor was isolated from an adult in good health. Source: peripheral blood, taken on day 0 of AZD1222 vaccination. The chain uses TRBV6-5 and TRBJ2-3; the D gene identity is not certain. The DNA is as follows: TGTGCCAGCACCCTCCCGGACAGCACAGATACGCAGTATTTT. Its protein is CASTLPDSTDTQYF.